The rows below give T cell receptor beta chains drawn from one sample of a study of T cell responses to AZD1222 COVID-19 vaccine. The repertoire was sequenced with immunoSEQ multiplex PCR; TCRdb's copy has only in-frame clones and lacks some. The sample holds 72,000 or so clones; less than 85% are singletons and the top ten take approximately 20%. The sample was peripheral blood, taken on day 0 of AZD1222 vaccination. The receptors shown here come from an adult in good health. Each CDR3 is given with its conserved first and last residue. D genes are given only for firm matches. Clone size is not always given. Where it is, it says once, few, many or a class for expanded clones.

clone size: -; J gene: TRBJ1-2; V gene: TRBV10-2; D gene: -; CDR3 protein: CASSAGVYGYTF; CDR3 DNA: TGCGCCAGCAGTGCAGGGGTCTATGGCTACACCTTC
clone size: -; J gene: TRBJ1-5; V gene: TRBV12-3/TRBV12-4; D gene: -; CDR3 protein: CASSLPPDQPQHF; CDR3 DNA: TGTGCCAGCAGTTTACCCCCGGATCAGCCCCAGCATTTT
clone size: -; J gene: TRBJ1-2; V gene: TRBV2; D gene: -; CDR3 protein: CASSDSWDGYTF; CDR3 DNA: TGTGCCAGCAGTGACTCCTGGGATGGCTACACCTTC
clone size: -; J gene: TRBJ1-6; V gene: TRBV6-1; D gene: -; CDR3 protein: CASSEYPRGRSSPLHF; CDR3 DNA: TGTGCCAGCAGTGAATACCCCCGCGGTAGAAGTTCACCCCTCCACTTT
clone size: -; J gene: TRBJ2-2; V gene: TRBV7-9; D gene: TRBD2; CDR3 protein: CASSFPPFAGGTGELFF; CDR3 DNA: TGTGCCAGCAGCTTTCCCCCTTTTGCGGGAGGGACCGGGGAGCTGTTTTTT
clone size: -; J gene: TRBJ1-4; V gene: TRBV7-9; D gene: -; CDR3 protein: CASRPGAGEWEKLFF; CDR3 DNA: TGTGCCAGCAGACCGGGGGCGGGTGAATGGGAAAAACTGTTTTTT
clone size: -; J gene: TRBJ2-7; V gene: TRBV15; D gene: TRBD1; CDR3 protein: CATSRAGTGGSYEQYF; CDR3 DNA: TGTGCCACCAGCAGAGCCGGGACAGGGGGCTCCTACGAGCAGTACTTC
clone size: -; J gene: TRBJ2-1; V gene: TRBV30; D gene: -; CDR3 protein: CACVMSYNEQFF; CDR3 DNA: TGTGCCTGTGTAATGTCCTACAATGAGCAGTTCTTC
clone size: -; J gene: TRBJ2-5; V gene: TRBV2; D gene: -; CDR3 protein: CASSSQEMGTQYF; CDR3 DNA: TGTGCCAGCAGTTCCCAAGAAATGGGGACCCAGTACTTC
clone size: -; J gene: TRBJ2-1; V gene: TRBV11-2; D gene: TRBD2; CDR3 protein: CASSPQSSGSSNEQFF; CDR3 DNA: TGTGCCAGCAGCCCACAGAGTAGCGGGAGTTCGAATGAGCAGTTCTTC
clone size: -; J gene: TRBJ1-1; V gene: TRBV19; D gene: -; CDR3 protein: CASSIGSWNTEAFF; CDR3 DNA: TGTGCCAGTAGTATAGGCAGTTGGAACACTGAAGCTTTCTTT
clone size: -; J gene: TRBJ2-2; V gene: TRBV9; D gene: -; CDR3 protein: CASSEKGGELFF; CDR3 DNA: TGTGCCAGCAGCGAGAAGGGCGGGGAGCTGTTTTTT
clone size: -; J gene: TRBJ1-2; V gene: TRBV25-1; D gene: -; CDR3 protein: CASSVTGREGYTF; CDR3 DNA: TGTGCCAGCAGTGTGACCGGCCGGGAGGGCTACACCTTC
clone size: once; J gene: TRBJ2-5; V gene: TRBV6-5; D gene: -; CDR3 protein: CASRRMETQYF; CDR3 DNA: TGTGCCAGCAGAAGGATGGAGACCCAGTACTTC
clone size: -; J gene: TRBJ1-5; V gene: TRBV30; D gene: -; CDR3 protein: CAWSVDSNQPQHF; CDR3 DNA: TGTGCCTGGAGCGTGGACAGTAATCAGCCCCAGCATTTT
clone size: -; J gene: TRBJ2-1; V gene: TRBV7-2; D gene: -; CDR3 protein: CASSLSSGSSYNEQFF; CDR3 DNA: TGTGCCAGCAGCTTAAGTAGCGGAAGCTCCTACAATGAGCAGTTCTTC
clone size: -; J gene: TRBJ2-2; V gene: TRBV30; D gene: -; CDR3 protein: CAWSTRTGTAGELFF; CDR3 DNA: TGTGCCTGGAGTACCCGCACAGGGACGGCCGGGGAGCTGTTTTTT
clone size: -; J gene: TRBJ2-5; V gene: TRBV29-1; D gene: -; CDR3 protein: CSVDMGIETQYF; CDR3 DNA: TGCAGCGTTGATATGGGGATCGAGACCCAGTACTTC
clone size: -; J gene: TRBJ2-7; V gene: TRBV11-2; D gene: -; CDR3 protein: CASSLGFGRTYEQYF; CDR3 DNA: TGTGCCAGCAGCTTAGGGTTTGGCAGAACCTACGAGCAGTACTTC
clone size: -; J gene: TRBJ1-1; V gene: TRBV6-5; D gene: -; CDR3 protein: CASSLYRVPTTEAFF; CDR3 DNA: TGTGCCAGCAGTTTATACAGGGTCCCTACTACTGAAGCTTTCTTT
clone size: once; J gene: TRBJ1-3; V gene: TRBV7-2; D gene: -; CDR3 protein: CASSLALGSGNTIYF; CDR3 DNA: TGTGCCAGCAGCTTAGCGCTCGGCTCTGGAAACACCATATATTTT
clone size: -; J gene: TRBJ2-7; V gene: TRBV6-5; D gene: TRBD2; CDR3 protein: CASSGRRGSYEQYF; CDR3 DNA: TGTGCCTCAAGCGGGAGACGAGGCTCCTACGAGCAGTACTTC
clone size: -; J gene: TRBJ2-2; V gene: TRBV7-8; D gene: TRBD1; CDR3 protein: CASSLDAGTGGPTGELFF; CDR3 DNA: TGTGCCAGCAGCTTAGATGCCGGGACAGGGGGACCCACCGGGGAGCTGTTTTTT
clone size: once; J gene: TRBJ1-2; V gene: TRBV19; D gene: -; CDR3 protein: CASSIDGIYGYTF; CDR3 DNA: TGTGCCAGTAGTATAGATGGGATCTATGGCTACACCTTC
clone size: -; J gene: TRBJ1-2; V gene: TRBV30; D gene: -; CDR3 protein: CAWSVRRSNYGYTF; CDR3 DNA: TGTGCCTGGAGTGTCCGCCGATCCAACTATGGCTACACCTTC
clone size: -; J gene: TRBJ1-1; V gene: TRBV14; D gene: -; CDR3 protein: CASSMGVYTEAFF; CDR3 DNA: TGTGCCAGCAGCATGGGGGTTTACACTGAAGCTTTCTTT
clone size: -; J gene: TRBJ2-3; V gene: TRBV6-1; D gene: -; CDR3 protein: CASSEWGFSTDTQYF; CDR3 DNA: TGTGCCAGCAGTGAATGGGGTTTTAGCACAGATACGCAGTATTTT
clone size: -; J gene: TRBJ1-2; V gene: TRBV19; D gene: TRBD1; CDR3 protein: CASSMGTANYGYTF; CDR3 DNA: TGTGCCAGTAGTATGGGGACAGCGAACTATGGCTACACCTTC
clone size: -; J gene: TRBJ1-6; V gene: TRBV6-5; D gene: -; CDR3 protein: CASSYNTGTASPLHF; CDR3 DNA: TGTGCCAGCAGTTACAATACTGGGACGGCTTCACCCCTCCACTTT
clone size: -; J gene: TRBJ2-3; V gene: TRBV4-1; D gene: -; CDR3 protein: CASSPYERAGDTQYF; CDR3 DNA: TGCGCCAGCAGCCCCTACGAACGAGCGGGAGATACGCAGTATTTT
clone size: once; J gene: TRBJ2-7; V gene: TRBV6-5; D gene: TRBD2; CDR3 protein: CASSFLAGASYEQYF; CDR3 DNA: TGTGCCAGCAGTTTTCTAGCGGGAGCCTCCTACGAGCAGTACTTC
clone size: once; J gene: TRBJ2-2; V gene: TRBV9; D gene: TRBD1; CDR3 protein: CASSLGTGRTGELFF; CDR3 DNA: TGTGCCAGCAGCCTTGGGACAGGGCGAACCGGGGAGCTGTTTTTT
clone size: -; J gene: TRBJ2-5; V gene: TRBV2; D gene: TRBD2; CDR3 protein: CASSRLAGKETQYF; CDR3 DNA: TGTGCCAGCAGCCGGCTAGCGGGTAAAGAGACCCAGTACTTC